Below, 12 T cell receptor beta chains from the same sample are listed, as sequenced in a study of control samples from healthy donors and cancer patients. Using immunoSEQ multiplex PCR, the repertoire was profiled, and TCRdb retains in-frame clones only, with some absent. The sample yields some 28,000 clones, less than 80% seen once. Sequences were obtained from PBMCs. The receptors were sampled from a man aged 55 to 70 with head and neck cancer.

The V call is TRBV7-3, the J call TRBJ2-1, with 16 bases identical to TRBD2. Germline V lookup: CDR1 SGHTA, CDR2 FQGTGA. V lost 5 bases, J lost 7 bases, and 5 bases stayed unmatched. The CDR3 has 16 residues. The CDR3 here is CASSTGTSGRVNEQFF. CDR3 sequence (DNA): TGTGCCAGCAGCACAGGGACTAGCGGGAGGGTTAATGAGCAGTTCTTC.

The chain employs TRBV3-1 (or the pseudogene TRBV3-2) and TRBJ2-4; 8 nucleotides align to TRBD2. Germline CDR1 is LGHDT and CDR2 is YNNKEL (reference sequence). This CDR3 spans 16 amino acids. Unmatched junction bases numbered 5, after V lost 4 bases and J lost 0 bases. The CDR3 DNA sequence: TGTGCCAGCAGCCCACTAGCGGAAGAAGCCAAAAACATTCAGTACTTC. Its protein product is CASSPLAEEAKNIQYF.

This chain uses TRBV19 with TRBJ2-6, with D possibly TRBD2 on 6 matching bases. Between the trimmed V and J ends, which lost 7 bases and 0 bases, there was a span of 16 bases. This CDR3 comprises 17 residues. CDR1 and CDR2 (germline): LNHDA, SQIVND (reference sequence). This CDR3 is CASNRWAGSSGANVLTF. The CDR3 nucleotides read TGTGCCAGTAACCGATGGGCGGGAAGCTCTGGGGCCAACGTCCTGACTTTC.

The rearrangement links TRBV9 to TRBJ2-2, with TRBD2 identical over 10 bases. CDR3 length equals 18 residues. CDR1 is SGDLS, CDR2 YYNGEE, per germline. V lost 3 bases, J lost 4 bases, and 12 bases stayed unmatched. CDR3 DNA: TGTGCCAGCAGCGCACCAGGACTAGCGGTACTGCCCACCGGGGAGCTGTTTTTT. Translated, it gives CASSAPGLAVLPTGELFF.

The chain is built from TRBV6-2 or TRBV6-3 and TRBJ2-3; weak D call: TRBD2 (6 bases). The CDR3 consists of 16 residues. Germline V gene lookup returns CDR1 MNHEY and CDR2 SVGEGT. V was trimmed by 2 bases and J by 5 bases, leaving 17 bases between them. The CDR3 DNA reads TGTGCCAGCAGTTACAAGGCCGGCGGGGCGAGAGATACGCAGTATTTT. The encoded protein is CASSYKAGGARDTQYF.

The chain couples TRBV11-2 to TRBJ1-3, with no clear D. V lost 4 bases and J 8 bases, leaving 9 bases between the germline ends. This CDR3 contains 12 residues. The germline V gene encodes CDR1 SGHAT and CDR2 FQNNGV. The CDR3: CASSSWADTIYF. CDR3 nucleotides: TGTGCCAGCAGCTCCTGGGCGGACACCATATATTTT.

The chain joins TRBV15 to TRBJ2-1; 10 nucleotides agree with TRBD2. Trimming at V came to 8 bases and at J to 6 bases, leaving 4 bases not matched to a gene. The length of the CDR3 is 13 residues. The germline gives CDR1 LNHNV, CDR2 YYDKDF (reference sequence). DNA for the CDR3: TGTGCCACCGTAGCGGGAGGACCCAATGAGCAGTTCTTC. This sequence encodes CATVAGGPNEQFF.

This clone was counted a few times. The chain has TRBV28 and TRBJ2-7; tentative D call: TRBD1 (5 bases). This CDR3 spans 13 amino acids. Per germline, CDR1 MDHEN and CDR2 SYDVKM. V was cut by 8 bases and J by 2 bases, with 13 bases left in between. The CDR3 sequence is CASGAGATYEQYF. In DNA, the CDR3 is TGTGCCAGCGGGGCAGGAGCAACCTACGAGCAGTACTTC.

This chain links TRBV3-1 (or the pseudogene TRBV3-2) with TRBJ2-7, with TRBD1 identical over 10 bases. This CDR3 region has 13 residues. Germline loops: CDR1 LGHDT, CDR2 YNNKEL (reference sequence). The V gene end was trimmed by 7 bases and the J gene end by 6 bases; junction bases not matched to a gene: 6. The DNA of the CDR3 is TGTGCCAGCAAAGGGACAGGGGATGGCGAGCAGTACTTC. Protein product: CASKGTGDGEQYF.

The CDR3 sequence is CASSYRRWGGVGGYTF. The DNA of the CDR3 is TGTGCCAGCAGTTACCGGCGGTGGGGGGGCGTCGGGGGCTACACCTTC. The chain joins TRBV6-5 to TRBJ1-2, with D possibly matching TRBD1 (6 bases). Germline CDR1 and CDR2: MNHEY and SVGAGI. The V and J ends lost 2 bases and 8 bases respectively, with 21 bases between them. This CDR3 is 16 amino acids long.

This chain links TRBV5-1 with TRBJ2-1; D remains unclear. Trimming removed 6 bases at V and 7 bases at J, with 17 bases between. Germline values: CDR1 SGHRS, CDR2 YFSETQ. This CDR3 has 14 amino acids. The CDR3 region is CASNVLLLGNEQFF. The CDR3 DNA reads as TGCGCCAGCAACGTTCTTCTCTTAGGTAATGAGCAGTTCTTC. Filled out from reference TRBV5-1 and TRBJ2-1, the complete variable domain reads KAGVTQTPRYLIKTRGQQVTLSCSPISGHRSVSWYQQTPGQGLQFLFEYFSETQRNKGNFPGRFSGRQFSNSRSEMNVSTLELGDSALYLCASNVLLLGNEQFFGPGTRLTVL.

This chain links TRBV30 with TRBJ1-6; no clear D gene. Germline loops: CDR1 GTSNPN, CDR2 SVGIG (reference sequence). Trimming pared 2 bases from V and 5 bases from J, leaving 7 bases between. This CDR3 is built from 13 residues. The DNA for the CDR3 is TGTGCCTGGAGTTTGACGGATAATTCACCCCTCCACTTT. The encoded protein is CAWSLTDNSPLHF.